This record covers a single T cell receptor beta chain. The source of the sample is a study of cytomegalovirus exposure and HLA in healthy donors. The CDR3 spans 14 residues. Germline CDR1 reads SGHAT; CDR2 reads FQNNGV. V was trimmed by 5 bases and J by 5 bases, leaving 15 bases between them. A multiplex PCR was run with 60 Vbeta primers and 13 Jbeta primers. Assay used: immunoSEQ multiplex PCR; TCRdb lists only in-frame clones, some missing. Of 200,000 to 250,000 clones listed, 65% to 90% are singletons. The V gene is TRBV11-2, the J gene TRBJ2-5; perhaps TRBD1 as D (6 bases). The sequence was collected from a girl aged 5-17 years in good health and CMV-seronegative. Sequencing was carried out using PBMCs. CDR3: CASSRTGLPETQYF. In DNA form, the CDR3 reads TGTGCCAGCAGCAGAACAGGGTTGCCGGAGACCCAGTACTTC.